This TCR beta chain was captured in a study of T cells in Graves' hyperthyroidism and ophthalmopathy. General observations from the study: A model of 13 V-J pairs discriminated ophthalmopathy from stable hyperthyroidism.

The CDR3 regions of TCR beta were amplified from RNA transcripts. First-round RT-PCR with HTBI primers amplified the TCR CDR3 region. Via MiXCR, TCRdb re-called the multiplex PCR reads, giving one row per CDR3 protein. The data contain roughly 420,000 distinct CDR3 sequences, 15% to 17% of them singletons. Reasons for excluding patients were uncontrolled infection, other autoimmune disease, pregnancy or lactation. Used for diagnoses were clinical symptoms, serum thyroxine and TRAb, thyroid ultrasound and orbital computed tomography. The table lists this clonotype with many counts. Its matching antigen is unknown. Sequencing used blood. The TCR comes from a woman aged 18-30 years with Graves' hyperthyroidism.

CDR3 amino acids: CASSYSKFSVAQADISTDTQYF. In nucleotides, the CDR3 is TGTGCCAGCAGTTACTCGAAATTCTCGGTTGCACAGGCTGATATTAGCACAGATACGCAGTATTTT. The rearrangement joins TRBV6-6 to TRBJ2-3; weak D call: TRBD1 (5 bases). Trimming left V 0 bases short and J 0 bases short, with 28 bases between. The germline gives CDR1 MNHNY, CDR2 SVGAGI (reference sequence). The CDR3 length is 22 residues.